Listed here are 22 T cell receptor beta chains from one sample, sequenced in a study of OX40 agonist ivuxolimab in advanced cancers. The table came from immunoSEQ multiplex PCR; TCRdb's copy has only in-frame clones and leaves some out. Of about 66,000 clones detected, 82% appear once; the ten largest clones hold 6.7%. The specimen was CD4+ or CD8+ T cells sorted from blood, collected in a trial of the OX40 agonist ivuxolimab. The receptors here all came from an adult with an advanced solid tumor such as melanoma, head and neck, liver or kidney cancer.

The chain carries TRBV9 and TRBJ2-1; either TRBD1 or TRBD2 may supply D (5 bases each). The CDR3 is made up of 15 amino acids. Trimming took off 2 bases at V and 7 bases at J, with 16 bases between the two ends. CDR1 is SGDLS and CDR2 is YYNGEE in the germline V gene. The CDR3 bases are TGTGCCAGCAGCGTGTTTGGGGCGACGGGAAATGAGCAGTTCTTC. Protein: CASSVFGATGNEQFF.

The CDR3 nucleotides are TGTGCCAGCAGCTTAGTGCTGGCAAGGTACAATGAGCAGTTCTTC. Translated: CASSLVLARYNEQFF. This rearrangement joins TRBV11-2 to TRBJ2-1; D is uncertain. This CDR3 spans 15 amino acids. Germline V gene data show CDR1 as SGHAT and CDR2 as FQNNGV. V lost 1 base and J 4 bases, leaving 11 bases between the germline ends.

The chain is built from TRBV6-1 and TRBJ2-7; perhaps TRBD2 as D (5 bases). The ends were cut back, 8 bases at V and 0 bases at J, with 17 bases in the middle. The CDR3 covers 15 residues. Germline V gives CDR1 MNHNS, CDR2 SASEGT. CDR3 nucleotides: TGTGCCAGCCGGGAAGAAAGCTATAGCTCCTACGAGCAGTACTTC. Translating it yields CASREESYSSYEQYF.

DNA for the CDR3: TGTGCCAGCAGTTCTCAGACAGGGTGGAGAGAGACCCAGTACTTC. Its protein product is CASSSQTGWRETQYF. V usage is TRBV6-5 and J usage is TRBJ2-5, with 7 bases aligning to TRBD1. J gave up 4 bases and V 4 bases, and 9 bases lay outside the gene matches. Germline-derived CDR1 and CDR2 are MNHEY and SVGAGI. The CDR3 is made up of 15 amino acids.

The DNA of the CDR3 is TGTGCCTGGGGACCCGGAGGGACTGAAGCTTTCTTT. Translated: CAWGPGGTEAFF. The chain employs TRBV30 and TRBJ1-1, with D hard to call. This CDR3 has 12 residues. The V end lost 5 bases, the J end lost 5 bases, and 12 bases lay between the germline ends. Germline V gene sequence: CDR1 GTSNPN, CDR2 SVGIG (reference sequence).

The CDR3 coding sequence is TGTGCCAGCAGCCCGACCCGGGACAGTAAAAAAGCTTTCTTT. Protein sequence: CASSPTRDSKKAFF. J is TRBJ1-1 and V is TRBV7-9, with 7 bases aligning to TRBD1. Germline V gene lookup returns CDR1 SEHNR and CDR2 FQNEAQ (reference sequence). With V trimmed by 5 bases and J by 9 bases, 12 bases remained unmatched. The CDR3 length is 14 residues.

CDR3 residues: CASRIGTGVYEQYF. CDR3 DNA: TGTGCCAGCAGAATTGGGACAGGGGTTTACGAGCAGTACTTC. The rearrangement links TRBV2 to TRBJ2-7; 10 bases line up with TRBD1. The germline gives CDR1 SNHLY, CDR2 FYNNEI. This CDR3 is built from 14 residues. V was pared by 6 bases and J by 4 bases, with 6 bases of the junction left unmatched.

CDR3 protein: CASSSANSGRVDNEQFF. The CDR3, as DNA: TGCGCCAGCAGCTCGGCGAATAGCGGGAGGGTCGACAATGAGCAGTTCTTC. This chain uses TRBV5-1 with TRBJ2-1, with 11 nucleotides matching TRBD2. Germline values: CDR1 SGHRS, CDR2 YFSETQ. Trimming at V came to 3 bases and at J to 5 bases, leaving 10 bases not matched to a gene. The CDR3 runs 17 residues.

The chain couples TRBV6-5 to TRBJ1-3; no clear D gene. Per the germline V gene, CDR1 is MNHEY and CDR2 is SVGAGI. The CDR3 length is 15 residues. With 0 bases removed from V and 0 bases from J, the gap between germline ends came to 6 bases. The CDR3 sequence: CASSYSDNSGNTIYF. In DNA, the CDR3 is TGTGCCAGCAGTTACTCCGACAACTCTGGAAACACCATATATTTT.

J is TRBJ1-3 and V is TRBV12-5, with D possibly being TRBD1 (5 bases). V was shortened by 7 bases and J by 1 base, with 8 bases between the two germline ends. Germline CDR1 is LGHNT and CDR2 is FRNRAP. The CDR3 consists of 13 residues. CDR3 protein: CASARGSGNTIYF. The CDR3 DNA follows: TGTGCTAGTGCGCGGGGGTCTGGAAACACCATATATTTT.

The chain combines TRBV5-1 with TRBJ1-5; TRBD1 is a possible D gene (5 bases). The CDR3 extends over 15 amino acids. The germline V and J ends were trimmed by 0 bases and 10 bases, with 17 bases remaining between them. The germline CDR1 and CDR2 sequences are SGHRS and YFSETQ. The CDR3 loop reads CASSLEGAPGSPQHF. DNA for the CDR3: TGCGCCAGCAGCTTGGAAGGGGCCCCGGGTTCTCCCCAGCATTTT.

The chain joins TRBV19 to TRBJ1-2; D is possibly TRBD1 (5 bases). Trimming removed 3 bases at V and 4 bases at J, with 12 bases between. The CDR3 contains 14 residues. Per germline, CDR1 LNHDA and CDR2 SQIVND (reference sequence). CDR3 loop: CASSIGAGGYGYTF. The DNA of the CDR3 is TGTGCCAGTAGTATCGGGGCCGGAGGCTATGGCTACACCTTC.

This clone has just a few counts. The chain has TRBV18 and TRBJ1-2; maybe TRBD1 (5 bases). V was cut by 2 bases and J by 6 bases, with 16 bases left in between. The CDR3 contains 15 residues. Per germline, CDR1 KGHSH and CDR2 LQKENI. CDR3 nucleotide sequence: TGTGCCAGCTCACCAATCAGACAGAACTACGATGGCTACACCTTC. This codes for CASSPIRQNYDGYTF.

The chain carries TRBV6-5 and TRBJ2-3; no reliable D call. The CDR3 has 15 residues. Germline lookup yields CDR1 MNHEY and CDR2 SVGAGI. Trimming took 5 bases from V and 4 from J, leaving 16 bases between them. The DNA of the CDR3 is TGTGCCAGCAGTCGTGATACAACATCTCCAGATACGCAGTATTTT. This translates into CASSRDTTSPDTQYF.

The chain links TRBV5-1 to TRBJ1-1; D is unclear. Germline CDR1 SGHRS, CDR2 YFSETQ. V lost 4 bases and J 0 bases, leaving 13 bases between the germline ends. The CDR3 has 15 amino acids. The CDR3 region has the DNA TGCGCCAGCAGCCCAGACACAGCTATGAACACTGAAGCTTTCTTT. Its protein product is CASSPDTAMNTEAFF.

The chain links TRBV5-1 to TRBJ2-5; the match to TRBD2 covers 9 bases. The CDR3 runs 15 residues. Germline lookup yields CDR1 SGHRS and CDR2 YFSETQ. Losses at the gene ends were 3 bases for V and 4 bases for J; bases not matched to a gene: 7. This CDR3 is CASSSLAGVPETQYF. In nucleotides, the CDR3 is TGCGCCAGCAGCTCCTTAGCGGGAGTACCAGAGACCCAGTACTTC.

The rearrangement links TRBV29-1 to TRBJ1-4; D is perhaps TRBD1 (6 bases). Trimming stripped 4 bases from V and 3 bases from J, with 9 bases between. Germline V gene lookup returns CDR1 SQVTM and CDR2 ANQGSEA. There are 13 residues in the CDR3. CDR3 nucleotides: TGCAGCGTTGCCAGGGGAGCTAATGAAAAACTGTTTTTT. Translating it yields CSVARGANEKLFF.

The chain links TRBV6-1 to TRBJ1-4; possible D gene TRBD1, 5 bases. Germline V gene sequence: CDR1 MNHNS, CDR2 SASEGT. The V end lost 3 bases, the J end lost 6 bases, and 8 bases lay between the germline ends. CDR3 length: 13 residues. CDR3 region: CASSEQGHEKLFF. CDR3 DNA sequence: TGTGCCAGCAGTGAGCAGGGTCATGAAAAACTGTTTTTT.

The table lists this clone with a count of one. V gene TRBV4-1 combines with J gene TRBJ1-2; 8 nucleotides align to TRBD1. The CDR3 is 18 residues long. The germline V gene encodes CDR1 MGHRA and CDR2 YSYEKL. J gave up 7 bases and V 1 base, and 17 bases lay outside the gene matches. For the CDR3, the DNA is TGCGCCAGCAGCCAAGGATCGTCTAGGGACAGGATCTCTGCTGGCTACACCTTC. This translates into CASSQGSSRDRISAGYTF.

This clone showed up just a few times. The chain combines TRBV7-2 with TRBJ2-1; a weak D match, TRBD2 (5 bases). The CDR3 contains 14 residues. Between the trimmed V and J ends, which lost 5 bases and 8 bases, there was a span of 16 bases. Germline lookup yields CDR1 SGHTA and CDR2 FQGNSA. CDR3 sequence (DNA): TGTGCCAGCAGCCCCGACATTCTAGCTGATGAGCAGTTCTTC. Amino acid sequence: CASSPDILADEQFF.

The gene calls are TRBV4-2 and TRBJ1-2; no clear D. Trimming removed 1 base from V and 8 bases from J, with 8 bases in between. The CDR3 runs 12 residues. Germline assignment: CDR1 LGHNA and CDR2 YNFKEQ. CDR3 region: CASSQATSGYTF. The CDR3 DNA follows: TGTGCCAGCAGCCAAGCCACGTCCGGCTACACCTTC.

This chain uses TRBV5-4 with TRBJ2-5, with D perhaps TRBD1 (8 bases). Germline CDR1 reads SGHNT; CDR2 reads YYREEE (reference sequence). Trimming left V 1 base short and J 5 bases short, with 18 bases between. The CDR3 has 16 residues. CDR3 bases: TGTGCCAGCAGCTTGAGCGGGGCCAGGGGGCCGGAGACCCAGTACTTC. Translation gives CASSLSGARGPETQYF. The full variable domain, with the rest looked up from reference TRBV5-4 and TRBJ2-5, is ETGVTQSPTHLIKTRGQQVTLRCSSQSGHNTVSWYQQALGQGPQFIFQYYREEENGRGNFPPRFSGLQFPNYSSELNVNALELDDSALYLCASSLSGARGPETQYFGPGTRLLVL.